The T cell receptor beta chain under discussion was sequenced for a study of T-cell memory formation after mild COVID-19 (dated by TCRdb to 2020 to 2022). At the level of the whole study: Most TCR sequence clusters were specific to one of the two donors. In two donors, T-cell clones that expanded and contracted after mild COVID-19 were followed by sequencing TCRalpha and TCRbeta repertoires longitudinally. The cohort was made up of two young adult volunteers, one female and one male, who were previously healthy.

Sequenced using an Illumina NovaSeq 6000. TCRalpha and TCRbeta cDNA libraries were constructed by 5'RACE with constant-segment primers, with sample barcodes and unique molecular identifiers being introduced. RNA was extracted from every sample with Trizol reagent. Amplification of the libraries took two PCR steps, and the second step added a second sample barcode plus Illumina TruSeq adapters. Libraries were sequenced on an Illumina NovaSeq with 2 x 150 bp paired-end reads. In the original analysis: The reads were demultiplexed and collapsed into UMI-guided consensus sequences using migec v1.2.7. Using mixcr v2.1.11, the UMI consensuses were aligned to TRA and TRB V and J templates and assembled into clonotypes. Expanded or contracted clonotypes were those called significant by both edgeR and NoisET, with noise models trained on biological replicates. edgeR calls used a false discovery rate-adjusted p below 0.01 and a log2 fold-change threshold of 1. As an exploratory analysis of dynamics, max-normalized trajectories of the 1000 most abundant clonotypes were examined with PCA combined with hierarchical clustering. Separately sequenced CD4+ and CD8+ repertoires were used to assign the CD4 or CD8 phenotype of responding clones. TCRdb cleaned the public reads at Q25 with fastp, built clones with MiXCR and kept in-frame beta chains. Records with the same CDR3 protein are collapsed into one entry carrying the most frequent genes and DNA. Here the V and J calls rest on TCRdb's processing, not on the authors' analysis. This sample holds about 320,000 distinct CDR3 sequences; more than 13% were observed only once. 20% to 25% of the sample is held by the ten biggest clonotypes.

There are many counts of this clonotype. The antigen it recognizes is unknown. Base qualities were left out, and no much larger clone turns up one base away. Inclusive of the bounding cysteine and phenylalanine, the CDR3 is 12 residues long. The retained sequence is limited to the CDR3, 36 bases, with the frame set at the first base. Between the V and J ends, shortened by 5 bases and 8 bases respectively, the junction contains 9 bases. Broad study findings and their caveats: Some responding clones were detected in pre-infection memory, suggesting pre-existing cross-reactive memory T cells joined the SARS-CoV-2 response. Only two mild cases were covered in the study, and larger cohorts including severe cases with pre-infection samples were considered necessary. Contracting CD4+ clones appeared mostly in the CM and EM memory subsets, whereas CD8+ clones were enriched in EMRA. Balanced CD4/CD8 phenotypes were observed for clones contracting from day 15 to 85, whereas a bias towards CD4+ was observed for a second wave of clones expanding from day 15 to 37. SARS-CoV-2 specificity was not confirmed for the second-wave clones peaking on day 37.

PBMCs were isolated by Ficoll-Paque density gradient centrifugation. Recombination connected TRBV12-3 or TRBV12-4 to TRBJ2-2; TRBD1 is perhaps the D gene, given 6 matching bases. This clonotype was obtained from a man aged 18 to 30 who had mild COVID-19 (a few samples of this study predate the infection). The sample titles of this study are shuffled in the database, so cell type and time point are left out; the donor was told from shared clones. The specimen was PBMCs or a T cell subset sorted from them (not recorded which). DNA sequence: TGTGCCAGCAGTCCACAGGGTGGGGAGCTGTTTTTT. This gives the protein CASSPQGGELFF.